Here is one T cell receptor (beta chain) with its context. The sample originates from a study of blood T cell repertoires in COVID-19. Per germline, CDR1 SQVTM and CDR2 ANQGSEA. The CDR3 has 13 amino acids. After removal of 7 bases from V and 0 bases from J, the junction contained 4 bases not matched to a gene. Data came from immunoSEQ multiplex PCR; TCRdb stores just in-frame clones and leaves some out. The profile shows approximately 140,000 clones, less than 90% of them singletons. The TCR originated in a woman between 45 and 65 years old who had recovered from COVID-19. The rearrangement links TRBV29-1 to TRBJ2-3; 7 nucleotides agree with TRBD1. Sequencing was done on a sample of PBMCs or T cells enriched from blood (not recorded which). The chain's CDR3 is CSAQGSSTDTQYF. CDR3 nucleotides: TGCAGCGCACAGGGGTCTAGCACAGATACGCAGTATTTT.